This T cell receptor (beta chain) was obtained from a study of T cell responses to AZD1222 COVID-19 vaccine (dated by TCRdb to about 2021). Turning to the overall study: A total of 233 trial participants underwent TCR sequencing, of whom 207 received two doses of AZD1222 and about 26 received two doses of the MenACWY control vaccine. Trial participants were enrolled into age subgroups of 18-55, 56-69 and 70-plus years, which contained 148, 28 and 57 TCR-sequenced participants, respectively.

On this clone: What antigen it recognizes has not been identified. No base quality values were provided; no much bigger clone lies one nucleotide off.

Overall results and qualifications from the work: In the small 56-69-year group, the increase in depth fell short of significance, most likely because of low power. Epitopes outside the regions mutated in the B.1.351 and B.1.1.7 variants were reportedly recognized by nearly half of the unique spike-specific TCRs. Most participants were white British and females outnumbered males, and the authors suggested that clonal diversity may have been underestimated. No day 14 peak-response samples were available, so repertoires were characterized only after the peak T cell response. Only five or six AZD1222 recipients were SARS-CoV-2 seropositive at baseline, limiting conclusions about previously exposed vaccinees. The vaccine-associated CD4 TCRs covered the entire spike protein, and the dominant responses fell in regions 160-218 and 743-854. Spike-specific TCR breadth and depth rose significantly after two AZD1222 doses compared with day 0 and with MenACWY recipients.

The CDR3 regions of human TCRbeta chains were subjected to immunosequencing. The source study handled its data this way. TCRs in the repertoires were compared against a reference library of SARS-CoV-2-specific TCRs that had been generated with the MIRA antigen-specificity platform. Breadth was defined as the fraction of unique TCRs that were SARS-CoV-2-associated. Depth was defined as the fraction of total T cells that were SARS-CoV-2-associated. Using the MIRA data, every spike-specific TCR was mapped to the spike region that the TCR reacted to and assigned to either a CD4 or a CD8 class. Log10-transformed breadth and depth values were compared by one-way ANOVA with Sidak's multiple comparisons tests. TCRdb took this table from immuneACCESS and kept in-frame rearrangements with V and J called. Such tables lack part of the clones; where checked against another copy, unresolved V genes explain under half of the gap, and the rest is unexplained. Clone size and the V and J calls come from that table; the DNA yielded D and trimming. The sample table records 150,000 to 200,000 clones; around 90% of these occur just once. The ten biggest clones cover around a tenth of the sample.

Read against the paper, the sample's time point label means: about 28 days (+/-7) after the second vaccine dose. AZD1222 recipients given second doses at about 4 weeks or at about 12 weeks were pooled, since spike-specific TCR depth and breadth were not found to differ between the two schedules. Vaccinee samples were obtained from the UK trials COV001 and COV002, which included a single-blind randomized controlled phase 2/3 trial of AZD1222 (ChAdOx1 nCoV-19) in healthy adults. For TCRbeta chain sequencing, PBMC samples from trial participants were taken at day 0 and at day 28 after the second dose. The CDR3 contains 14 residues, cysteine and phenylalanine counted. Only the CDR3 region is kept as DNA, spanning 42 bases read in frame from base 1. The germline V gene supplies CDR1 KGHSH and CDR2 LQKENI. The junction shows trimming of 3 bases on V and 2 bases on J, plus 8 bases between the germline ends.

The specimen comprised peripheral blood, sampled 28 days after the second AZD1222 dose. The V gene is TRBV18 and the J gene is TRBJ1-5, with no reliable assignment of the D segment. The clonotype comes from an adult who received the AZD1222 COVID-19 vaccine. The nucleotide sequence reads TGTGCCAGCTCACCGGGGTCTGGCAATCAGCCCCAGCATTTT. Its coded protein is CASSPGSGNQPQHF. Here the CDR3 is joined to the reference TRBV18 and TRBJ1-5 genes, and the full variable domain is: NAGVMQNPRHLVRRRGQEARLRCSPMKGHSHVYWYRQLPEEGLKFMVYLQKENIIDESGMPKERFSAEFPKEGPSILRIQQVVRGDSAAYFCASSPGSGNQPQHFGDGTRLSIL.